These T cell receptor beta chains were read from a single sample in a study of T cell responses to AZD1222 COVID-19 vaccine. Assay used: immunoSEQ multiplex PCR; TCRdb lists only in-frame clones, some missing. The table includes about 39,000 clones, less than 95% detected once. This material consisted of peripheral blood, taken 28 days after the second AZD1222 dose. The receptors originated from an adult who received the AZD1222 COVID-19 vaccine. The CDR3 runs from the conserved cysteine through the conserved F or W. The D gene is left open where the match is weak. Size values are once, few and many counts, or a class for expanded clones, and some rows have none.

d_gene	v_gene	abundance	len	j_gene	CDR3aa	CDR3nt
NA	TRBV4-3	NA	14	TRBJ1-2	CASSQGPPNYGYTF	TGCGCCAGCAGCCAAGGTCCTCCGAACTATGGCTACACCTTC
TRBD1	TRBV11-2	NA	15	TRBJ1-2	CASSTPDRERYGYTF	TGTGCCAGCAGCACCCCAGACAGGGAACGCTATGGCTACACCTTC
TRBD2	TRBV19	NA	17	TRBJ2-2	CASSLPGLAGYTGELFF	TGTGCCAGTAGTCTGCCGGGACTAGCGGGGTACACCGGGGAGCTGTTTTTT
TRBD1	TRBV7-2	NA	17	TRBJ2-3	CASSSRDRGLGGDTQYF	TGTGCCAGCAGCTCAAGGGACAGGGGGCTGGGGGGAGATACGCAGTATTTT
TRBD2	TRBV7-2	once	16	TRBJ2-1	CASSSRLAGDYNEQFF	TGTGCCAGCAGCTCGAGACTAGCGGGGGATTACAATGAGCAGTTCTTC
TRBD1	TRBV6-5	NA	14	TRBJ2-7	CASRSPGQGTEQYF	TGTGCCAGCAGATCCCCAGGACAGGGAACCGAGCAGTACTTC
NA	TRBV7-2	NA	14	TRBJ2-5	CASSLVGGSATQYF	TGTGCCAGCAGCTTAGTCGGAGGGTCCGCGACCCAGTACTTC
NA	TRBV30	NA	11	TRBJ1-4	CAWSVDEKLFF	TGTGCCTGGAGTGTGGACGAAAAACTGTTTTTT
TRBD1	TRBV9	NA	15	TRBJ2-3	CASSSLGQVTDTQYF	TGTGCCAGCAGTTCGCTTGGACAGGTAACAGATACGCAGTATTTT
NA	TRBV11-3	NA	15	TRBJ1-2	CASSSRPGHLYGYTF	TGTGCCAGCAGCTCCCGGCCGGGACACCTCTATGGCTACACCTTC
NA	TRBV5-1	NA	14	TRBJ1-1	CASSLDRLNTEAFF	TGCGCCAGCAGCTTAGACAGGTTGAACACTGAAGCTTTCTTT
NA	TRBV30	NA	15	TRBJ2-1	CAWSVGGGVYNEQFF	TGTGCCTGGAGTGTTGGAGGAGGGGTCTACAATGAGCAGTTCTTC
NA	TRBV5-1	NA	16	TRBJ1-1	CASSLSPSGVNTEAFF	TGCGCCAGCAGCTTGAGCCCCTCGGGGGTGAACACTGAAGCTTTCTTT
NA	TRBV5-1	NA	14	TRBJ1-2	CASSINRDVYGYTF	TGCGCCAGCAGCATCAACCGGGACGTATATGGCTACACCTTC
TRBD1	TRBV6-1	NA	17	TRBJ1-5	CASSAPTGAVGNQPQHF	TGTGCCAGCAGTGCCCCCACAGGGGCGGTGGGCAATCAGCCCCAGCATTTT
NA	TRBV7-6	NA	14	TRBJ1-4	CASVRSERSEKLFF	TGTGCCAGCGTCAGGTCAGAACGGTCTGAGAAACTGTTTTTT
NA	TRBV9	NA	16	TRBJ2-3	CASSVARSTSTDTQYF	TGTGCCAGCAGCGTAGCCCGGTCTACTAGCACAGATACGCAGTATTTT
NA	TRBV10-3	NA	15	TRBJ2-2	CATAGVATNTGELFF	TGTGCCACCGCCGGTGTGGCGACAAACACCGGGGAGCTGTTTTTT
NA	TRBV6-5	NA	13	TRBJ1-1	CASSYEGTAEAFF	TGTGCCAGCAGTTATGAGGGGACCGCTGAAGCTTTCTTT
NA	TRBV15	NA	16	TRBJ2-1	CATSREEDSLKDEQFF	TGTGCCACCAGCAGAGAGGAGGACAGCCTTAAGGATGAGCAGTTCTTC
NA	TRBV6-5	NA	15	TRBJ2-2	CASSRDGGNAGELFF	TGTGCCAGCAGTCGAGACGGGGGTAACGCCGGGGAGCTGTTTTTT
NA	TRBV7-9	NA	15	TRBJ1-6	CASREPGRHNSPLHF	TGTGCCAGCAGAGAACCGGGACGGCATAATTCACCCCTCCACTTT
TRBD1	TRBV9	NA	18	TRBJ2-7	CASSVVPLGSGGLHEQYF	TGTGCCAGCAGCGTAGTTCCCCTAGGGTCAGGGGGCTTACACGAGCAGTACTTC
NA	TRBV4-3	NA	14	TRBJ1-2	CASSQVVADYGYTF	TGCGCCAGCAGCCAAGTAGTTGCGGACTATGGCTACACCTTC
NA	TRBV5-6	few	14	TRBJ1-1	CASSFGSHNTEAFF	TGTGCCAGCAGCTTTGGCAGTCATAACACTGAAGCTTTCTTT
NA	TRBV11-2	NA	15	TRBJ1-1	CASSLSVAANTEAFF	TGTGCCAGCAGCTTATCGGTGGCAGCGAACACTGAAGCTTTCTTT
TRBD1	TRBV19	NA	15	TRBJ1-1	CASTQGDRRFTEAFF	TGTGCCAGTACCCAGGGGGACAGGCGATTCACTGAAGCTTTCTTT
NA	TRBV19	NA	12	TRBJ1-3	CASSIDRNTIYF	TGTGCCAGTAGTATTGACCGAAACACCATATATTTT
NA	TRBV4-3	NA	16	TRBJ1-3	CASSQDMLNSGNTIYF	TGCGCCAGCAGCCAAGATATGTTGAACTCTGGAAACACCATATATTTT
TRBD1	TRBV7-2	NA	17	TRBJ1-6	CASSLSPGQGVSSPLHF	TGTGCCAGCAGCTTGTCACCGGGACAGGGTGTTTCTTCACCCCTCCACTTT
TRBD1	TRBV19	NA	19	TRBJ1-5	CASSPRDRVLERSNQPQHF	TGTGCCAGTAGTCCCCGGGACAGGGTGTTGGAAAGGAGCAATCAGCCCCAGCATTTT
TRBD1	TRBV4-3	NA	15	TRBJ1-2	CASSQQGQGGYGYTF	TGCGCCAGCAGCCAACAAGGACAGGGAGGCTATGGCTACACCTTC
TRBD1	TRBV5-4	NA	15	TRBJ1-1	CASSLGGQGNTEAFF	TGTGCCAGCAGCTTGGGGGGACAGGGGAACACTGAAGCTTTCTTT
NA	TRBV12-3/TRBV12-4	NA	12	TRBJ1-5	CASSFVVQPQHF	TGTGCCAGCAGTTTCGTGGTCCAGCCCCAGCATTTT
NA	TRBV27	NA	16	TRBJ2-7	CASSPIGGERTYEQYF	TGTGCCAGCAGCCCCATCGGAGGGGAGAGGACCTACGAGCAGTACTTC
NA	TRBV29-1	NA	15	TRBJ2-3	CSVYTSGDAVYTQYF	TGCAGCGTTTACACCTCAGGGGACGCTGTCTATACGCAGTATTTT
TRBD1	TRBV2	NA	13	TRBJ1-5	CASKGTVNQPQHF	TGTGCCAGCAAAGGGACAGTCAATCAGCCCCAGCATTTT
NA	TRBV14	NA	13	TRBJ1-1	CASSLQMNTEAFF	TGTGCCAGCAGTCTTCAGATGAACACTGAAGCTTTCTTT
NA	TRBV7-2	NA	13	TRBJ1-1	CASILRLNTEAFF	TGTGCCAGCATCTTGCGGCTGAACACTGAAGCTTTCTTT
TRBD2	TRBV30	NA	16	TRBJ2-1	CAWSVLGTSGAGEQFF	TGTGCCTGGAGTGTACTAGGGACTAGCGGGGCAGGGGAGCAGTTCTTC
NA	TRBV6-5	NA	15	TRBJ1-2	CASREVGGDVYGYTF	TGTGCCAGCAGGGAGGTGGGGGGTGACGTCTATGGCTACACCTTC
NA	TRBV6-5	once	15	TRBJ1-1	CASSTPLMKVTEAFF	TGTGCCAGCAGTACGCCGTTGATGAAGGTCACTGAAGCTTTCTTT
TRBD1	TRBV11-2	few	13	TRBJ1-2	CASSLGTGIGYTF	TGTGCCAGCAGCCTGGGGACAGGGATAGGCTACACCTTC
TRBD1	TRBV9	NA	19	TRBJ1-3	CASSATGTGGLSSGNTIYF	TGTGCCAGCAGCGCCACCGGGACAGGGGGATTAAGCTCTGGAAACACCATATATTTT
NA	TRBV5-6	NA	13	TRBJ2-7	CASSWEGTYEQYF	TGTGCCAGCAGCTGGGAAGGGACCTACGAGCAGTACTTC
TRBD1	TRBV6-5	NA	14	TRBJ1-1	CASSYYRGTGKAFF	TGTGCCAGCAGTTACTACAGGGGAACAGGAAAGGCTTTCTTT
NA	TRBV4-1	NA	14	TRBJ1-4	CASSKEGSNEKLFF	TGCGCCAGCAGTAAGGAGGGGTCCAATGAAAAACTGTTTTTT
TRBD1	TRBV7-2	NA	19	TRBJ2-7	CASSWNLPLPGQSQYEQYF	TGTGCCAGCAGCTGGAACCTCCCTTTGCCGGGACAGAGTCAATACGAGCAGTACTTC
TRBD1	TRBV6-2/TRBV6-3	NA	13	TRBJ1-1	CASTPTGGTEAFF	TGTGCCAGCACCCCGACAGGGGGCACTGAAGCTTTCTTT
TRBD1	TRBV27	NA	15	TRBJ1-1	CASSRNQGEGPEAFF	TGTGCCAGCAGTAGGAATCAGGGGGAAGGCCCTGAAGCTTTCTTT
TRBD1	TRBV3-1/TRBV3-2	NA	15	TRBJ1-6	CASSQKTGGMSPLHF	TGTGCCAGCAGCCAAAAGACAGGGGGCATGTCACCCCTCCACTTT
NA	TRBV5-4	NA	14	TRBJ2-7	CASSWTASSYEQYF	TGTGCCAGCAGCTGGACAGCGAGCTCCTACGAGCAGTACTTC
NA	TRBV27	NA	14	TRBJ1-4	CASSFGPEDEKLFF	TGTGCCAGCAGTTTCGGACCTGAAGATGAAAAACTGTTTTTT
TRBD1	TRBV13	NA	20	TRBJ2-3	CASSAGTGPGNPSSTDTQYF	TGTGCCAGCAGCGCCGGGACAGGCCCAGGAAATCCTTCTAGCACAGATACGCAGTATTTT
NA	TRBV6-5	NA	15	TRBJ1-5	CATQPSGAKHQPQHF	TGTGCCACACAACCATCGGGGGCCAAGCATCAGCCCCAGCATTTT